The 21 T cell receptor beta chains below were found in one sample sequenced in a study of CD8 T cells in Susac syndrome (dated by TCRdb to between 2019 and 2020). To prepare the library, the immunoSEQ multiplex PCR assay was applied. RNA was extracted using the RNeasy kit, and roughly 0.5 to 1 ug of the RNA was reverse transcribed with random hexamers. TCRdb cleaned the public reads at Q25 with fastp, built clones with MiXCR and kept in-frame beta chains. Records with the same CDR3 protein are collapsed into one entry carrying the most frequent genes and DNA. The sample includes over 80,000 distinct CDR3 sequences, with over 85% observed a single time. The leading ten clones occupy roughly 0.32% of the sample. Input material: CD8+ T cells from PBMCs. These receptors all come from a human donor in good health.

The CDR3 loop reads CASSQGLAGGYNEQFF. In DNA, the CDR3 is TGTGCCAGCAGTCAGGGACTAGCGGGGGGTTACAATGAGCAGTTCTTC. The genes are TRBV13 and TRBJ2-1; 15 nucleotides match TRBD2. Trimming removed 6 bases from V and 4 bases from J; junction bases left unmatched: 4. The CDR3 spans 16 residues. Germline V gene data show CDR1 as PRHDT and CDR2 as FYEKMQ (reference sequence).

The chain has TRBV12-3 or TRBV12-4 and TRBJ2-2, with TRBD2 matching over 8 bases. The V gene end was trimmed by 6 bases and the J gene end by 6 bases; junction bases not matched to a gene: 6. The CDR3 is made up of 14 amino acids. CDR3 DNA: TGTGCCAGCAGCCCACGGACTAGCTCCGGGGAGCTGTTTTTT. Translating gives CASSPRTSSGELFF.

This rearrangement joins TRBV4-2 to TRBJ2-5; 7 positions agree with TRBD2. Germline V gene lookup returns CDR1 LGHNA and CDR2 YNFKEQ. The CDR3 is 15 amino acids. With 3 bases clipped from V and 2 bases from J, the junction kept 6 bases outside the gene matches. CDR3 amino acids: CASSQYAGEQETQYF. CDR3 nucleotides: TGTGCCAGCAGCCAGTACGCGGGGGAACAAGAGACCCAGTACTTC.

V and J are TRBV13 and TRBJ2-2; the D gene could be TRBD1 or TRBD2 (5 bases each). The CDR3 totals 14 residues. Germline V gene data show CDR1 as PRHDT and CDR2 as FYEKMQ (reference sequence). Trimming removed 0 bases at V and 4 bases at J, with 6 bases between. In DNA form, the CDR3 reads TGTGCCAGCAGCTTAGGGGGGACCACCGGGGAGCTGTTTTTT. Translating it yields CASSLGGTTGELFF.

This chain joins TRBV9 and TRBJ2-7; TRBD1 matches 10 bases. CDR3 length: 12 amino acids. Germline V gives CDR1 SGDLS, CDR2 YYNGEE. V lost 8 bases and J lost 2; bases outside the gene matches: 1. The CDR3 DNA is TGTGCCAGTGGGACAGGGGCCTACGAGCAGTACTTC. Its translation: CASGTGAYEQYF.

The genes are TRBV9 and TRBJ2-1; D is tentatively TRBD1 or TRBD2 (5 bases each). The CDR3 totals 14 residues. The germline V gene has CDR1 SGDLS and CDR2 YYNGEE. The V and J ends lost 4 bases and 2 bases respectively, with 10 bases between them. The CDR3 loop reads CASSSPGPYNEQFF. The CDR3 bases are TGTGCCAGCAGCTCCCCGGGGCCCTACAATGAGCAGTTCTTC.

This clonotype occurred once. The chain joins TRBV27 to TRBJ1-1; D possibly corresponds to TRBD1 (5 bases). The CDR3 is 13 amino acids. Between the trimmed V and J ends, which lost 4 bases and 10 bases, there was a span of 16 bases. Per germline, CDR1 MNHEY and CDR2 SMNVEV (reference sequence). The CDR3 region has the DNA TGTGCCAGCAGTTCCCACTCAGGGAGTAGAGCTTTCTTT. It codes for CASSSHSGSRAFF.

The chain combines TRBV7-9 with TRBJ2-1; 10 nucleotides align to TRBD1. The V gene end was trimmed by 5 bases and the J gene end by 7 bases; junction bases not matched to a gene: 5. Germline V gene data show CDR1 as SEHNR and CDR2 as FQNEAQ (reference sequence). The CDR3 is made up of 14 amino acids. In nucleotides, the CDR3 is TGTGCCAGCAGCCCCGACAGGGGGCTGAATGAGCAGTTCTTC. Amino acids: CASSPDRGLNEQFF.

V is TRBV7-9 and J is TRBJ2-7; a possible D gene is TRBD1 (6 bases). This CDR3 has 14 amino acids. V lost 1 base and J lost 6, with 13 bases in between. Germline V gene sequence: CDR1 SEHNR, CDR2 FQNEAQ (reference sequence). The CDR3 DNA is TGTGCCAGCAGCTTAGGGCAGGGGAACGGCGAGCAGTACTTC. It encodes CASSLGQGNGEQYF.

The chain recombines TRBV2 with TRBJ2-7, with D unclear. Germline CDR1 is SNHLY and CDR2 is FYNNEI. The V end lost 6 bases, the J end lost 0 bases, and 12 bases lay between the germline ends. This CDR3 has 14 amino acids. The CDR3 bases are TGTGCCAGCAGGGACCCGGCCAGCTCCTACGAGCAGTACTTC. Its translation is CASRDPASSYEQYF.

The chain couples TRBV15 to TRBJ1-5, with 10 bases identical to TRBD1. CDR3 length: 14 residues. Germline lookup yields CDR1 LNHNV and CDR2 YYDKDF (reference sequence). Trimming removed 5 bases from V and 6 bases from J; junction bases left unmatched: 4. CDR3 residues: CATSEDRGLQPQHF. The CDR3 nucleotides are TGTGCCACCAGCGAAGACAGGGGGCTTCAGCCCCAGCATTTT. Filled out from reference TRBV15 and TRBJ1-5, the complete variable domain reads DAMVIQNPRYQVTQFGKPVTLSCSQTLNHNVMYWYQQKSSQAPKLLFHYYDKDFNNEADTPDNFQSRRPNTSFCFLDIRSPGLGDTAMYLCATSEDRGLQPQHFGDGTRLSIL.

This CDR3 is CASSELNQPDTQYF. The CDR3 bases are TGTGCCAGCAGTGAATTAAACCAACCAGATACGCAGTATTTT. J is TRBJ2-3 and V is TRBV2; no clear D gene. Germline CDR1 is SNHLY and CDR2 is FYNNEI. V was cut by 2 bases and J by 4 bases, with 10 bases left in between. The CDR3 spans 14 residues.

This chain joins TRBV29-1 and TRBJ2-7; D remains unclear. The CDR3 spans 14 residues. Trimming took 4 bases from V and 3 from J, leaving 16 bases between them. Germline V gene sequence: CDR1 SQVTM, CDR2 ANQGSEA. The CDR3 protein is CSVVDPSNRYEQYF. The CDR3 DNA reads as TGCAGCGTTGTGGACCCTAGTAATCGCTACGAGCAGTACTTC.

The chain recombines TRBV18 with TRBJ2-3; no clear D gene. The CDR3 extends over 17 amino acids. Deletions cut 4 bases from V and 2 bases from J, with 19 bases between. CDR1 is KGHSH, CDR2 LQKENI, per germline. CDR3 sequence (DNA): TGTGCCAGCTCACTGCCAGGACGGATATATGTCACAGATACGCAGTATTTT. Amino acids: CASSLPGRIYVTDTQYF.

The chain combines TRBV15 with TRBJ2-1, with D perhaps matching TRBD1 (5 bases). The CDR3 contains 14 residues. V was trimmed by 2 bases and J by 4 bases, leaving 9 bases between them. Germline assignment: CDR1 LNHNV and CDR2 YYDKDF (reference sequence). The CDR3 loop is CATSRLDRYNEQFF. Here the CDR3 DNA reads TGTGCCACCAGCAGACTCGACAGATACAATGAGCAGTTCTTC. Complete variable domain (other parts from reference TRBV15 and TRBJ2-1): DAMVIQNPRYQVTQFGKPVTLSCSQTLNHNVMYWYQQKSSQAPKLLFHYYDKDFNNEADTPDNFQSRRPNTSFCFLDIRSPGLGDTAMYLCATSRLDRYNEQFFGPGTRLTVL.

The chain has TRBV29-1 and TRBJ2-2; 7 nucleotides align to TRBD2. Germline CDR1 and CDR2: SQVTM and ANQGSEA. V shed 7 bases, J shed 6 bases, and the junction held 11 bases outside the gene matches. The CDR3 consists of 14 residues. CDR3 sequence (DNA): TGCAGCGCTGATGGTGCAGGGAGGGCCGGGGAGCTGTTTTTT. This gives the protein CSADGAGRAGELFF.

The chain uses TRBV10-3 and TRBJ2-2, with D perhaps matching TRBD1 (6 bases). Germline V gene data show CDR1 as ENHRY and CDR2 as SYGVKD. V was cut by 11 bases and J by 7 bases, with 26 bases left in between. The CDR3 is 16 amino acids. The CDR3 region has the DNA TGTGCCTCCAAAGAGGCATGGGGGCAAGATGGCGGGGAGCTGTTTTTT. Residues: CASKEAWGQDGGELFF.

CDR3: CASSPLMDRDYGYTF. The CDR3 nucleotides read TGTGCCAGCAGCCCGTTAATGGACAGGGATTATGGCTACACCTTC. The rearrangement uses TRBV7-9 and TRBJ1-2, with 8 nucleotides matching TRBD1. Germline V CDR1 and CDR2: SEHNR, FQNEAQ (reference sequence). The V segment lost 5 bases and the J segment 5 bases; nucleotides outside the gene matches: 10. This CDR3 spans 15 amino acids.

V is TRBV4-1 and J is TRBJ2-7; D ambiguous. Trimming stripped 3 bases from V and 3 bases from J, with 12 bases between. The CDR3 length is 14 residues. CDR1 MGHRA and CDR2 YSYEKL come from the germline V gene. This CDR3 reads CASSHPGTDYEQYF. The DNA for the CDR3 is TGCGCCAGCAGCCACCCCGGAACAGACTACGAGCAGTACTTC.

The rearrangement joins TRBV29-1 to TRBJ2-7; the D gene could be TRBD1 or TRBD2 (5 bases each). The CDR3 runs 12 residues. Trimming removed 4 bases from V and 2 bases from J, with 9 bases in between. CDR1 SQVTM and CDR2 ANQGSEA come from the germline V gene. In DNA form, the CDR3 reads TGCAGCGTTGTCGGGGCAACCTACGAGCAGTACTTC. Its translation: CSVVGATYEQYF.

The chain recombines TRBV2 with TRBJ2-6; D may be TRBD2 (6 bases). Trimming removed 8 bases at V and 1 base at J, with 12 bases between. CDR3 length: 15 residues. The germline V gene has CDR1 SNHLY and CDR2 FYNNEI. The CDR3 coding sequence is TGTGCCAGCGAGTGGGCGGGGTCTGGGGCCAACGTCCTGACTTTC. It yields the protein CASEWAGSGANVLTF.